The T cell receptor beta chain under discussion was sequenced for a study of early T cells in non-severe SARS-CoV-2 infection. In the study overall: Sequenced bulk RNA came from whole blood that was unsorted, and chains were unpaired. Study conclusions and caveats: Comparison of clonotypes with VDJdb favored anti-spike CD8 responses while missing private and CD4 specificities.

In the library, individual cDNA molecules carried attached unique molecular identifiers. TCRdb re-analysed the 5' RACE reads in MiXCR, keeping a single row per CDR3 protein. The sample has 60,000 to 65,000 distinct CDR3 sequences, roughly an eighth seen once; the top ten hold roughly 4%. This clonotype was observed a handful of times. Its target is unknown. The origin of this receptor is an adult who was a healthcare worker with PCR-confirmed SARS-CoV-2 infection or an uninfected control (not recorded which). The material sequenced was whole blood.

CDR3 nucleotides: TGTGCCAGCAGCAAGGACAGGGCAGGGTACGAGCAGTACTTC. It specifies CASSKDRAGYEQYF. J is TRBJ2-7 and V is TRBV6-5; 8 bases map to TRBD1. The CDR3 spans 14 residues. Germline V lookup: CDR1 MNHEY, CDR2 SVGAGI. The V gene end was trimmed by 6 bases and the J gene end by 4 bases; junction bases not matched to a gene: 8.